This T cell receptor (beta chain) was captured in a study of T cell changes during pregnancy in multiple sclerosis. Here immunoSEQ multiplex PCR was the method, and the copy in TCRdb shows in-frame clones only, minus some. The sample has over 55,000 clones, about 92% seen once. From germline, CDR1 is SGHVS and CDR2 FNYEAQ. This CDR3 is 14 amino acids long. V lost 5 bases and J lost 0, with 10 bases in between. Sequenced here: peripheral blood, sampled in the first trimester of pregnancy. The source is a female donor with multiple sclerosis, enrolled in a pregnancy study. V and J are TRBV7-6 and TRBJ2-5; D remains ambiguous. CDR3 sequence reads: CASSPNTHQETQYF. CDR3 sequence (DNA): TGTGCCAGCAGCCCCAACACCCACCAAGAGACCCAGTACTTC.